One and the same sample provided the 6 T cell receptor beta chains below, sequenced in a study of cytomegalovirus exposure and HLA in healthy donors. 60 Vbeta and 13 Jbeta primers were used in PCR. TCRdb keeps only in-frame clones here, not all; method: immunoSEQ multiplex PCR. The table has 85,000 to 100,000 clones, 79% seen once. The material sequenced was PBMCs. The receptors come from a woman aged 40 to 50 in good health and CMV-seronegative.

A few counts support this clone. This chain connects TRBV6-5 to TRBJ2-5; TRBD1 might be the D (6 bases). The germline V gene has CDR1 MNHEY and CDR2 SVGAGI. CDR3 length: 15 residues. The V gene lost 0 bases and the J gene lost 2 bases, with 10 bases spanning the gap. DNA of the CDR3: TGTGCCAGCAGTTACTCAAGACAGGCGCAAGAGACCCAGTACTTC. Translated, it gives CASSYSRQAQETQYF.

In this sample, this clone is medium-sized. CDR3: CATSREGLRNSPLHF. CDR3 DNA: TGTGCCACCAGCAGAGAGGGACTCAGGAATTCACCCCTCCACTTT. The chain links TRBV15 to TRBJ1-6; D may be TRBD1 (5 bases). The CDR3 is made up of 15 amino acids. The V end lost 0 bases, the J end lost 7 bases, and 10 bases lay between the germline ends. Germline loops: CDR1 LNHNV, CDR2 YYDKDF (reference sequence).

The V call is TRBV4-1, the J call TRBJ2-7, with TRBD2 matching over 9 bases. Trimming took 2 bases from V and 4 from J; bases not matched to a gene: 9. Germline values: CDR1 MGHRA, CDR2 YSYEKL. The CDR3 consists of 16 residues. CDR3 bases: TGCGCCAGCAGCCAACCCCCGCGGGGGGGAGAATACGAGCAGTACTTC. This sequence encodes CASSQPPRGGEYEQYF.

This clone has just one count. This chain connects TRBV18 to TRBJ2-1; 10 bases are a match to TRBD2. The CDR3 covers 13 residues. Germline loops: CDR1 KGHSH, CDR2 LQKENI. With V trimmed by 6 bases and J by 9 bases, 5 bases remained unmatched. CDR3 sequence reads: CASSTSGDSEQFF. The CDR3 DNA follows: TGTGCCAGCTCCACTAGCGGGGACAGTGAGCAGTTCTTC.

The V and J genes are TRBV9 and TRBJ2-5, with a possible D match to TRBD2 (6 bases). Trimming pared 4 bases from V and 2 bases from J, leaving 12 bases between. Germline lookup yields CDR1 SGDLS and CDR2 YYNGEE. This CDR3 comprises 14 residues. The CDR3 loop is CASSPGDSQETQYF. CDR3 DNA sequence: TGTGCCAGCAGCCCTGGGGACTCTCAAGAGACCCAGTACTTC.

This clone was counted between two and nine times. The V call is TRBV12-5, the J call TRBJ1-1; 10 nucleotides agree with TRBD1. Per the germline V gene, CDR1 is LGHNT and CDR2 is FRNRAP. This CDR3 spans 17 amino acids. The V segment lost 1 base and the J segment 0 bases; nucleotides outside the gene matches: 5. The CDR3 DNA sequence: TGTGCTAGTGGTTTGGACCGGGACAGGGGACTGAACACTGAAGCTTTCTTT. Its protein product is CASGLDRDRGLNTEAFF.